The 30 T cell receptor beta chains given below trace back to one sample, sequenced in a study of blood T cells in healthy people across ages. A second roughly 6 to 12 cycle PCR used barcoded and J-beta primers. A single record per CDR3 protein comes from TCRdb applying MiXCR to the 5' RACE reads. This table holds more than 1,400,000 distinct CDR3 sequences, roughly 40% found once. The sequencing input was blood. These receptors originate from a young woman in good health.

The genes are TRBV27 and TRBJ2-6, with a possible D match to TRBD1 (7 bases). This CDR3 is 17 amino acids long. The V end lost 6 bases, the J end lost 0 bases, and 15 bases lay between the germline ends. The germline V gene encodes CDR1 MNHEY and CDR2 SMNVEV (reference sequence). Here the CDR3 DNA reads TGTGCCAGCAGGGAGACAGGGAGGAGCTCTGGGGCCAACGTCCTGACTTTC. It is translated as CASRETGRSSGANVLTF.

The CDR3 DNA follows: TGCGCCAGCAGCCAGAGGGGACAGGGCTCCTACGAGCAGTACTTC. This translates into CASSQRGQGSYEQYF. The V and J genes are TRBV4-1 and TRBJ2-7; 9 positions match TRBD1. The germline V gene has CDR1 MGHRA and CDR2 YSYEKL. The V segment lost 3 bases and the J segment 0 bases; nucleotides outside the gene matches: 3. CDR3 size: 15 residues.

This clonotype was observed a few times. This chain connects TRBV10-3 to TRBJ2-7, with 9 bases fitting TRBD2. This CDR3 is 13 amino acids long. With 6 bases clipped from V and 1 base from J, the junction kept 1 base outside the gene matches. Per the germline V gene, CDR1 is ENHRY and CDR2 is SYGVKD. CDR3 amino acids: CAISLAGSYEQYF. The CDR3 bases are TGTGCCATCAGCCTAGCGGGATCCTACGAGCAGTACTTC.

The chain combines TRBV6-5 with TRBJ2-3; D unresolved. The CDR3 covers 11 residues. V was trimmed by 8 bases and J by 10 bases, leaving 13 bases between them. Per germline, CDR1 MNHEY and CDR2 SVGAGI. The CDR3 DNA follows: TGTGCCAGCGGATCTTACGGGCCGCAGTATTTT. Amino acid sequence: CASGSYGPQYF.

The rearrangement uses TRBV20-1 and TRBJ2-3, with D perhaps TRBD1 (6 bases). Per the germline V gene, CDR1 is DFQATT and CDR2 is SNEGSKA (reference sequence). The CDR3 contains 14 residues. V was clipped by 4 bases and J by 7 bases, with 18 bases between them. The DNA of the CDR3 is TGCAGTGCTATCTTAACAGGGAATGATTATACGCAGTATTTT. Amino acid sequence: CSAILTGNDYTQYF.

This chain joins TRBV18 and TRBJ1-1; D gene uncertain. The length of the CDR3 is 12 residues. V lost 6 bases and J 9 bases, leaving 14 bases between the germline ends. CDR1 and CDR2 (germline): KGHSH, LQKENI. The CDR3 nucleotides read TGTGCCAGCTCCACGGGCCAACAGAAAGCTTTCTTT. Residues: CASSTGQQKAFF.

The chain couples TRBV12-5 to TRBJ2-7; D remains ambiguous. V was trimmed by 5 bases and J by 3 bases, leaving 17 bases between them. Germline-derived CDR1 and CDR2 are LGHNT and FRNRAP. The CDR3 runs 15 residues. The CDR3 DNA reads TGTGCTAGTGGTCCCCCATTCGGAGCCAGCTACGAGCAGTACTTC. It codes for CASGPPFGASYEQYF. The full variable domain, in which reference TRBV12-5 and TRBJ2-7 provide the parts outside the CDR3, is DARVTQTPRHKVTEMGQEVTMRCQPILGHNTVFWYRQTMMQGLELLAYFRNRAPLDDSGMPKDRFSAEMPDATLATLKIQPSEPRDSAVYFCASGPPFGASYEQYFGPGTRLTVT.

The chain couples TRBV5-1 to TRBJ1-2; 10 bases map to TRBD1. The trim removed 1 base at V and 4 bases at J, leaving 7 bases unmatched. In germline, CDR1 is SGHRS, CDR2 YFSETQ. The CDR3 is made up of 16 amino acids. The CDR3 spells CASSLFGTGDSYGYTF. CDR3 coding DNA: TGCGCCAGCAGCTTGTTCGGGACAGGGGATAGCTATGGCTACACCTTC.

The chain links TRBV25-1 to TRBJ1-4; 7 nucleotides align to TRBD1. The CDR3 extends over 19 amino acids. CDR1 MGHDK and CDR2 SYGVNS come from the germline V gene. Losses at the gene ends were 3 bases for V and 8 bases for J; bases not matched to a gene: 21. The CDR3 loop is CASSETGLRYQRLIEKLFF. For the CDR3, the DNA is TGTGCCAGCAGTGAGACAGGGCTTCGGTACCAACGCTTAATAGAAAAACTGTTTTTT.

This clonotype occurred a few times. The genes are TRBV13 and TRBJ2-3, with 11 bases identical to TRBD1. From germline, CDR1 is PRHDT and CDR2 FYEKMQ (reference sequence). The CDR3 spans 16 residues. V gave up 5 bases and J gave up 5 bases; unmatched junction bases: 9. CDR3 sequence: CASSRRDRGSGDTQYF. CDR3 nucleotide sequence: TGTGCCAGCAGCCGGCGGGACAGGGGGTCAGGAGATACGCAGTATTTT.

The chain uses TRBV6-2 or TRBV6-3 and TRBJ2-2, with 12 positions matching TRBD2. Germline V gene data show CDR1 as MNHEY and CDR2 as SVGEGT. V shed 2 bases and J 8 bases; nucleotides not matched to a gene: 6. The CDR3 runs to 16 residues. The CDR3 sequence: CASSYQRLAGVGELFF. The CDR3 DNA follows: TGTGCCAGCAGTTACCAGAGACTAGCGGGGGTTGGGGAGCTGTTTTTT.

The sample holds a few counts of this clonotype. The chain links TRBV7-2 to TRBJ2-3; tentatively, D is TRBD1 or TRBD2 (6 bases each). Germline V lookup: CDR1 SGHTA, CDR2 FQGNSA. The CDR3 loop spans 14 amino acids. V lost 3 bases and J 4 bases, leaving 11 bases between the germline ends. The CDR3 DNA reads TGTGCCAGCAGCTTTGGGGGGCCCCCAGATACGCAGTATTTT. Translation gives CASSFGGPPDTQYF.

This chain links TRBV28 with TRBJ2-7, with 12 positions matching TRBD2. Germline-derived CDR1 and CDR2 are MDHEN and SYDVKM. V lost 4 bases and J lost 7; bases outside the gene matches: 23. The CDR3 loop spans 20 amino acids. CDR3 amino acids: CASSSSIGASGGVRLNEQYF. CDR3 nucleotides: TGTGCCAGCAGTTCGAGTATTGGGGCTAGCGGGGGGGTACGGTTAAATGAGCAGTACTTC.

This clonotype was seen ten or more times. The J gene is TRBJ1-2, the V gene TRBV20-1; possibly TRBD1 for D (5 bases). Trimming cost V 2 bases and J 4 bases, with 17 bases left between them. Germline CDR1 DFQATT, CDR2 SNEGSKA (reference sequence). The CDR3 length is 15 residues. The CDR3 region has the DNA TGCAGTGCTAGATTAGGGGAGGGAACGGGCTATGGCTACACCTTC. It specifies CSARLGEGTGYGYTF.

J is TRBJ2-7 and V is TRBV3-1; 8 positions agree with TRBD1. The CDR3 has 15 residues. J lost 12 bases, V lost 2 bases, and 15 bases had no gene match. The germline V gene encodes CDR1 LGHDT and CDR2 YNNKEL (reference sequence). DNA for the CDR3: TGTGCCAGCAGCCAAAGACAGGGGAGGCAAGAGACCCGGTACTTC. It translates to CASSQRQGRQETRYF.

The V and J genes are TRBV2 and TRBJ2-1; D unclear. Germline loops: CDR1 SNHLY, CDR2 FYNNEI. The CDR3 totals 13 residues. The V gene lost 1 base and the J gene lost 6 bases, with 7 bases spanning the gap. The CDR3 sequence is CASSEGQFNEQFF. The CDR3 nucleotides are TGTGCCAGCAGTGAAGGTCAGTTCAATGAGCAGTTCTTC.

Regarding this clonotype: Germline is not matched at one junction end, which may reflect a read error. The V gene is TRBV12-3 or TRBV12-4, the J gene TRBJ1-5, with 7 bases matching TRBD1. The CDR3 totals 16 residues. The CDR3 coding sequence is TGTGCCAACAGTTTAGAGGGGGCTGTGGCCAATCAGCCCCAGCATTTT. Its protein is CANSLEGAVANQPQHF.

This clonotype was seen a few times. The chain carries TRBV2 and TRBJ2-3, with 12 bases matching TRBD1. Germline V gives CDR1 SNHLY, CDR2 FYNNEI. The trim removed 6 bases at V and 6 bases at J, leaving 7 bases unmatched. This CDR3 region has 15 residues. CDR3 amino acids: CASRTGTGGQDTQYF. The CDR3 nucleotides are TGTGCCAGCAGAACCGGGACAGGGGGCCAGGATACGCAGTATTTT.

V usage is TRBV28 and J usage is TRBJ2-5; D might be TRBD1 (6 bases). The J call is in doubt because the DNA end fits TRBJ2-7 better. The CDR3 extends over 14 amino acids. Germline CDR1 MDHEN, CDR2 SYDVKM. CDR3 in DNA: TGTGCCAGCAGGCCACAGGGTCAATCAGCCGAGCAGTACTTC. It encodes CASRPQGQSAEQYF.

This sequence joins TRBV5-1 and TRBJ2-5, with TRBD2 matching over 10 bases. The better agreement between TRBJ2-4 and the DNA end casts doubt on the J call. The CDR3 sequence is 14 residues long. Germline V gives CDR1 SGHRS, CDR2 YFSETQ. The CDR3 region is CASSTTSGVGIQYF. CDR3 coding DNA: TGCGCCAGCAGCACTACTAGCGGGGTAGGCATTCAGTACTTC.

This clonotype has a count of ten or more. The V call is TRBV28, the J call TRBJ2-1, with TRBD1 matching 8 bases. V gave up 3 bases and J gave up 10 bases; unmatched junction bases: 2. The CDR3 sequence is 12 residues long. Germline V lookup: CDR1 MDHEN, CDR2 SYDVKM. In nucleotides, the CDR3 is TGTGCCAGCAGTTTGACAGGGGACGAGCAGTTCTTC. Amino acid sequence: CASSLTGDEQFF.

The chain couples TRBV7-9 to TRBJ2-2; D perhaps matches TRBD2 (6 bases). The CDR3 contains 13 residues. V lost 6 bases to trimming and J lost 4 bases, with 9 bases between them. CDR1 SEHNR and CDR2 FQNEAQ come from the germline V gene (reference sequence). CDR3 DNA sequence: TGTGCCAGCAGTCGGGAGTCCACCGGGGAGCTGTTTTTT. It translates to CASSRESTGELFF.

The chain links TRBV7-9 to TRBJ1-4; TRBD1 might be the D (6 bases). The germline V and J ends were trimmed by 3 bases and 3 bases, with 14 bases remaining between them. Germline V lookup: CDR1 SEHNR, CDR2 FQNEAQ (reference sequence). CDR3 length: 16 amino acids. The CDR3 region is CASSFGGPRANEKLFF. DNA of the CDR3: TGTGCCAGCAGCTTCGGGGGGCCTCGGGCTAATGAAAAACTGTTTTTT.

This clonotype turned up a few times. DNA for the CDR3: TGTGCCAGCAGCTTTTTTCCCACAGATACGCAGTATTTT. Translating gives CASSFFPTDTQYF. The V and J genes are TRBV7-2 and TRBJ2-3; the D is unclear. Trimming removed 3 bases at V and 2 bases at J, with 6 bases between. Germline values: CDR1 SGHTA, CDR2 FQGNSA. The CDR3 consists of 13 residues.

This clonotype came up many times. This rearrangement joins TRBV10-3 to TRBJ2-3; D gene unclear. The length of the CDR3 is 15 residues. CDR1 is ENHRY, CDR2 SYGVKD, per germline. V lost 3 bases and J 6 bases, leaving 16 bases between the germline ends. DNA of the CDR3: TGTGCCATCAGTGACCTCGACGGCCCGGGTGATACGCAGTATTTT. This codes for CAISDLDGPGDTQYF.

This clonotype was detected only a few times. The J gene is TRBJ2-7, the V gene TRBV6-6; D might be TRBD1 (6 bases). CDR1 MNHNY and CDR2 SVGAGI come from the germline V gene (reference sequence). The V gene lost 8 bases and the J gene lost 6 bases, with 14 bases spanning the gap. CDR3 length: 12 amino acids. The CDR3 nucleotides are TGTGCCAGCGAGTTACAGGGCTCCGAGCAGTACTTC. This encodes CASELQGSEQYF.

This clonotype came up many times. V and J are TRBV12-3 or TRBV12-4 and TRBJ2-7, with D maybe TRBD1 (6 bases). This CDR3 spans 14 amino acids. Between the trimmed V and J ends, which lost 6 bases and 0 bases, there was a span of 12 bases. The CDR3 region is CASRETGSSYEQYF. The CDR3, as DNA: TGTGCCAGCAGGGAAACAGGGAGCTCCTACGAGCAGTACTTC.

This clonotype was observed once. The rearrangement joins TRBV9 to TRBJ2-1; TRBD2 aligns across 9 bases. Germline V gene data show CDR1 as SGDLS and CDR2 as YYNGEE. The CDR3 is 20 residues long. J was trimmed by 6 bases and V by 0 bases; bases with no gene match: 19. The chain's CDR3 is CASSVASVVGSGGPRNEQFF. Here the CDR3 DNA reads TGTGCCAGCAGCGTAGCGAGTGTCGTGGGTAGCGGGGGCCCACGCAATGAGCAGTTCTTC.

J is TRBJ1-2 and V is TRBV7-2; D gene ambiguous. Germline V CDR1 and CDR2: SGHTA, FQGNSA. The CDR3 is made up of 14 amino acids. The germline V and J ends were trimmed by 6 bases and 4 bases, with 15 bases remaining between them. The CDR3 sequence: CASRLWTDPYGYTF. CDR3 DNA sequence: TGTGCCAGCAGATTGTGGACGGACCCCTATGGCTACACCTTC.

CDR3 DNA: TGTGCCAGTAGTCATACCCCCGGGAGGGCCATTTACGAGCAGTACTTC. It is translated as CASSHTPGRAIYEQYF. J is TRBJ2-7 and V is TRBV19; 8 nucleotides agree with TRBD2. Germline V gene sequence: CDR1 LNHDA, CDR2 SQIVND (reference sequence). The V gene end was trimmed by 5 bases and the J gene end by 4 bases; junction bases not matched to a gene: 13. The CDR3 runs to 16 residues.